These 23 T cell receptor beta chains came from one sample sequenced in a study of siplizumab effects on memory and regulatory T cells (dated by TCRdb to about 2019). Libraries were prepared through the immunoSEQ multiplex PCR assay. As stored in TCRdb, this immuneACCESS dataset retains in-frame rearrangements with V and J assigned. A fraction of the clones does not appear; measured against another copy, unresolved V genes explain less than half of the discrepancy, and the remainder lacks a known reason. The sample table lists 100,000 or so clones, 91% of them with a count of one. The top ten hold about 2.6% of the sample. Source material: CD4+ T cells sorted from blood. The receptor set was obtained from a human donor in good health. Some clones in this sample may be carry-over from other donors' samples.

The J gene is TRBJ1-4, the V gene TRBV9, with 8 bases that match TRBD1. The ends lost 3 bases at V and 7 bases at J; junction bases unmatched: 8. CDR3 length equals 15 residues. CDR1 is SGDLS and CDR2 is YYNGEE in the germline V gene. The CDR3 nucleotides read TGTGCCAGCAGCGCCGACAGGGGTCAGTCTGAAAAACTGTTTTTT. It encodes CASSADRGQSEKLFF.

CDR3 amino acids: CSVEVVSSYNEQFF. CDR3 sequence (DNA): TGCAGCGTTGAGGTCGTTAGCTCCTACAATGAGCAGTTCTTC. The J gene is TRBJ2-1, the V gene TRBV29-1; D gene ambiguous. CDR1 SQVTM and CDR2 ANQGSEA come from the germline V gene. This CDR3 is built from 14 residues. V lost 3 bases to trimming and J lost 0 bases, with 9 bases between them.

The chain carries TRBV7-2 and TRBJ2-5, with TRBD1 matching 7 bases. The V segment lost 1 base and the J segment 6 bases; nucleotides outside the gene matches: 8. The germline V gene has CDR1 SGHTA and CDR2 FQGNSA. The CDR3 spans 15 residues. CDR3 bases: TGTGCCAGCAGCTTAGGGCGACAGGGTAGGAAGACCCAGTACTTC. Amino acids: CASSLGRQGRKTQYF.

The rearrangement uses TRBV25-1 and TRBJ1-2, with TRBD1 matching over 8 bases. In germline, CDR1 is MGHDK, CDR2 SYGVNS. Unmatched junction bases numbered 7, after V lost 8 bases and J lost 8 bases. This CDR3 is built from 12 residues. CDR3 DNA: TGTGCCAGCCGGACAGGGAGGGGAGGCTACACCTTC. Its protein is CASRTGRGGYTF.

The chain has TRBV6-6 and TRBJ2-3; D remains unclear. Germline CDR1 reads MNHNY; CDR2 reads SVGAGI (reference sequence). V dropped 5 bases and J dropped 6 bases, with 15 bases sitting between them. The CDR3 sequence is 14 residues long. The DNA of the CDR3 is TGTGCCAGCAGTCCCCCAAACCATGGGGATACGCAGTATTTT. This gives the protein CASSPPNHGDTQYF.

V and J are TRBV5-1 and TRBJ2-7, with TRBD2 matching 10 bases. CDR3 length equals 16 residues. Trimming cost V 4 bases and J 3 bases; bases outside gene matches: 10. Germline loops: CDR1 SGHRS, CDR2 YFSETQ. The CDR3 sequence is CASSQDSSGSLYEQYF. The CDR3 region has the DNA TGCGCCAGCAGCCAAGATTCTAGCGGGAGTCTCTACGAGCAGTACTTC.

The J gene is TRBJ2-1, the V gene TRBV23-1; TRBD2 matches 12 bases. TRBV23-1 carries the ORF label, with uncertain function. Unmatched junction bases numbered 12, after V lost 0 bases and J lost 9 bases. The CDR3 totals 18 residues. The CDR3 DNA reads as TGCGCCAGCAGTCAATCCCCGGCTAGCGGGAGGGCCGGTGGTGAGCAGTTCTTC. Its translation: CASSQSPASGRAGGEQFF.

This chain uses TRBV13 with TRBJ1-2, with 7 bases identical to TRBD1. The CDR3 has 16 residues. V shed 5 bases and J 4 bases; nucleotides not matched to a gene: 13. CDR1 PRHDT and CDR2 FYEKMQ come from the germline V gene (reference sequence). The DNA of the CDR3 is TGTGCCAGCAGCCCGCCTGACAGGGCTTCTAGCTATGGCTACACCTTC. Translated: CASSPPDRASSYGYTF.

The gene calls are TRBV18 and TRBJ2-3, with 14 bases identical to TRBD2. The germline gives CDR1 KGHSH, CDR2 LQKENI. J lost 3 bases, V lost 1 base, and 0 bases had no gene match. This CDR3 has 16 amino acids. CDR3 in DNA: TGTGCCAGCTCACCACGACTAGCGGGAGGGACAGATACGCAGTATTTT. Translated: CASSPRLAGGTDTQYF.

This clone was detected only once. The V call is TRBV6-5, the J call TRBJ1-2; 8 positions agree with TRBD1. Germline V lookup: CDR1 MNHEY, CDR2 SVGAGI. The junction had 5 bases not matched to a gene; V was cut back by 5 bases and J by 3 bases. The CDR3 loop spans 14 amino acids. The CDR3 protein is CASSRTGRDYGYTF. CDR3 DNA sequence: TGTGCCAGCAGTCGGACAGGGAGAGACTATGGCTACACCTTC.

The chain combines TRBV10-3 with TRBJ1-5; no reliable D call. In germline, CDR1 is ENHRY, CDR2 SYGVKD. Trimming pared 9 bases from V and 5 bases from J, leaving 11 bases between. This CDR3 region has 12 residues. For the CDR3, the DNA is TGTGCCATTGGGGAGGGTGATCAGCCCCAGCATTTT. Amino acids: CAIGEGDQPQHF.

V and J are TRBV7-3 and TRBJ2-5, with D unresolved. The V end lost 5 bases, the J end lost 5 bases, and 12 bases lay between the germline ends. Looked up from germline, CDR1 is SGHTA and CDR2 is FQGTGA. This CDR3 has 13 residues. The CDR3 sequence: CASSPNGWETQYF. CDR3 nucleotides: TGTGCCAGCAGCCCCAATGGGTGGGAGACCCAGTACTTC. The full variable domain, its missing parts supplied by reference TRBV7-3 and TRBJ2-5, is GAGVSQTPSNKVTEKGKYVELRCDPISGHTALYWYRQSLGQGPEFLIYFQGTGAADDSGLPNDRFFAVRPEGSVSTLKIQRTERGDSAVYLCASSPNGWETQYFGPGTRLLVL.

This clone was seen just once. This same CDR3 is encoded by further DNA sequences in the sample. The chain employs TRBV5-1 and TRBJ1-1; D is possibly TRBD1 (6 bases). The length of the CDR3 is 18 residues. The germline V gene has CDR1 SGHRS and CDR2 YFSETQ. V lost 4 bases and J lost 3, with 25 bases in between. CDR3 sequence (DNA): TGCGCCAGCAGCATTTTAACCGGGACACTCCCCCGGCACACTGAAGCTTTCTTT. Translation gives CASSILTGTLPRHTEAFF.

The chain is built from TRBV6-5 and TRBJ2-5, with D possibly being TRBD2 (6 bases). The V gene's germline CDR1 is MNHEY and CDR2 SVGAGI. V lost 6 bases, J lost 4 bases, and 12 bases lay in between. CDR3 length equals 13 residues. DNA for the CDR3: TGTGCCAGCAGACTCGGGAGCCTAGAGACCCAGTACTTC. Translated: CASRLGSLETQYF.

The chain joins TRBV5-1 to TRBJ1-3, with 8 bases identical to TRBD1. CDR3 length: 15 residues. V shed 3 bases and J 0 bases; nucleotides not matched to a gene: 2. The V gene's germline CDR1 is SGHRS and CDR2 YFSETQ. Here the CDR3 reads CASSYGQGSGNTIYF. For the CDR3, the DNA is TGCGCCAGCAGCTACGGACAGGGCTCTGGAAACACCATATATTTT.

The rearrangement joins TRBV2 to TRBJ1-2; 7 nucleotides line up with TRBD1. The V gene end was trimmed by 6 bases and the J gene end by 6 bases; junction bases not matched to a gene: 7. There are 13 residues in the CDR3. The germline CDR1 and CDR2 sequences are SNHLY and FYNNEI. CDR3 in amino acids: CASSDRVTDGYTF. CDR3 DNA sequence: TGTGCCAGCAGCGACAGGGTAACGGATGGCTACACCTTC.

The table lists this clone with a few counts. The rearrangement joins TRBV7-9 to TRBJ2-5; TRBD2 matches 7 bases. There are 13 residues in the CDR3. From germline, CDR1 is SEHNR and CDR2 FQNEAQ (reference sequence). V lost 4 bases and J lost 5; bases outside the gene matches: 4. CDR3 loop: CASSSSGDETQYF. CDR3 in DNA: TGTGCCAGCAGCTCTAGCGGAGACGAGACCCAGTACTTC.

This clone has just one count. This chain uses TRBV5-1 with TRBJ2-3; 10 positions match TRBD2. The germline gives CDR1 SGHRS, CDR2 YFSETQ. Germline trimming cut 2 bases from V and 0 bases from J; bases unmatched to any gene: 12. The CDR3 spans 19 residues. In DNA, the CDR3 is TGCGCCAGCAGCTTCGATCCACCTAGCGGGAGCCTAAGCACAGATACGCAGTATTTT. This encodes CASSFDPPSGSLSTDTQYF.

The chain is built from TRBV7-2 and TRBJ2-1; D might be TRBD2 (5 bases). The CDR3 spans 15 residues. Germline V gene data show CDR1 as SGHTA and CDR2 as FQGNSA. V was cut by 5 bases and J by 5 bases, with 16 bases left in between. The CDR3 protein is CASSIEGFSDNEQFF. The CDR3 coding sequence is TGTGCCAGCAGCATCGAGGGTTTTTCTGACAATGAGCAGTTCTTC.

This chain links TRBV2 with TRBJ2-5; the D call may be TRBD1 or TRBD2 (6 bases each). Trimming left V 8 bases short and J 4 bases short, with 20 bases between. CDR3 length equals 15 residues. The germline gives CDR1 SNHLY, CDR2 FYNNEI. The CDR3 region has the DNA TGTGCCAGCTCCAAAGAGGGGGGCGGCTCAGAGACCCAGTACTTC. This encodes CASSKEGGGSETQYF.

The chain employs TRBV11-2 and TRBJ2-7; tentatively, D is TRBD2 (6 bases). This CDR3 has 14 amino acids. The germline V gene encodes CDR1 SGHAT and CDR2 FQNNGV. V lost 1 base and J lost 6, with 13 bases in between. The CDR3: CASSLGGVMSEQYF. CDR3 coding DNA: TGTGCCAGCAGCTTAGGGGGGGTGATGAGCGAGCAGTACTTC.

The chain carries TRBV19 and TRBJ1-3, with D hard to call. Trimming pared 8 bases from V and 4 bases from J, leaving 9 bases between. In germline, CDR1 is LNHDA, CDR2 SQIVND (reference sequence). This CDR3 is built from 12 residues. The CDR3 here is CASSALGNTIYF. In DNA form, the CDR3 reads TGTGCCAGTTCCGCTTTGGGAAACACCATATATTTT.

The V and J genes are TRBV6-5 and TRBJ2-7; 7 bases line up with TRBD1. Germline CDR1 and CDR2: MNHEY and SVGAGI. The CDR3 runs 15 residues. V lost 7 bases, J lost 5 bases, and 14 bases stayed unmatched. CDR3 nucleotides: TGTGCCAGCATCCCGAACCGGGTAGGGGGCGACGAGCAGTACTTC. As protein: CASIPNRVGGDEQYF.